This T cell receptor (beta chain) was retrieved from a study of CD4 T cells in relation to SARS-CoV-2 and coronaviruses. The overall study: No peptide or an HIV-1 Nef peptide pool served as negative control.

Trimming stripped 9 bases from V and 1 base from J, with 13 bases between. The CDR3 totals 13 residues. The germline CDR1 and CDR2 sequences are MNHEY and SVGAGI. Some clones are missing from TCRdb's copy, which holds only in-frame ones; the method was immunoSEQ multiplex PCR. The sample carries 25,000 to 30,000 clones, around two thirds recorded once. Unexposed donor CD4+ T cells date from 2011-2018, before the COVID-19 pandemic. Isolation of CD4+ T cells took place after about 9 days in culture. This clone was detected only a few times. Its antigen remains unknown. This chain uses TRBV6-5 with TRBJ2-7, with D tentatively TRBD1 (6 bases). Sequencing was done on a sample of CD4+ T cells from PBMCs, cultured in vitro. The receptor's source is a human donor in good health. The CDR3 reads CASHAGVSYEQYF. The CDR3 coding sequence is TGTGCCAGTCACGCAGGGGTATCCTACGAGCAGTACTTC.